The present entry profiles one TCR beta chain with its context. Time point noted: recipient sample about 28 days before transplant, after cytoreduction. Sequencing used immunoSEQ multiplex PCR; TCRdb keeps in-frame clones, though not all of them. The repertoire holds 15,000 to 20,000 clones, with about 83% as singletons. This sample was taken from a study of T cell clonotyping in hematopoietic cell transplantation. The junction had 9 bases not matched to a gene; V was cut back by 4 bases and J by 6 bases. The CDR3 contains 16 residues. Germline V lookup: CDR1 ENHRY, CDR2 SYGVKD. V gene TRBV10-3 combines with J gene TRBJ1-6, with 7 bases aligning to TRBD1. The origin of this receptor is a man in his fifties or sixties with acute myeloid leukemia. Some clones in this sample may be carry-over from other donors' samples. This material consisted of peripheral blood mononuclear cells, taken before stem cell transplant. CDR3 DNA sequence: TGTGCCATCAGTGGACCAAGGGGGCAGGGTAATTCACCCCTCCACTTT. It codes for CAISGPRGQGNSPLHF.